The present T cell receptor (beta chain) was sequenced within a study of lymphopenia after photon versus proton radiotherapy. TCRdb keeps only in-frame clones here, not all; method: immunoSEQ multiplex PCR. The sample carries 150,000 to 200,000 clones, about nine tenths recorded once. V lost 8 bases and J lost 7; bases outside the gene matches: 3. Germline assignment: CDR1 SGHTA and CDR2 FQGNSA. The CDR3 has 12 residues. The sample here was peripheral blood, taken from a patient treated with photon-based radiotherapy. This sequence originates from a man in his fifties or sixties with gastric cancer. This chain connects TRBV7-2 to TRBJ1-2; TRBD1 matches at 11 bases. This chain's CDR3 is CASSGQGVGYTF. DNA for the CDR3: TGTGCCAGCTCGGGACAGGGGGTTGGCTACACCTTC. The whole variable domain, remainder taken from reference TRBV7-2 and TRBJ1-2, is GAGVSQSPSNKVTEKGKDVELRCDPISGHTALYWYRQSLGQGLEFLIYFQGNSAPDKSGLPSDRFSAERTGGSVSTLTIQRTQQEDSAVYLCASSGQGVGYTFGSGTRLTVV.